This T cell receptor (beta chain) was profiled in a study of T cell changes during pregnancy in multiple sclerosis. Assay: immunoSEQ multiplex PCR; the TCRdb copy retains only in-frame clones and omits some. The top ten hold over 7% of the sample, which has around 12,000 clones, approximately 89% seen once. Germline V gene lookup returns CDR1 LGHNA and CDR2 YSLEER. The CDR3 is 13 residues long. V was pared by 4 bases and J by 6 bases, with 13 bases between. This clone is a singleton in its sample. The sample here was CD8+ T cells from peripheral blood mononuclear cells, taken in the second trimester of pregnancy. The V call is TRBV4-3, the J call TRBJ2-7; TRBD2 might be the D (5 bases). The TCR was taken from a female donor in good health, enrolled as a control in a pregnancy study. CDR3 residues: CASSLGLAGEQYF. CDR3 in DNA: TGCGCCAGCAGCCTTGGACTGGCGGGCGAGCAGTACTTC.